The clone carrying this T cell receptor beta chain came up a few times. This sample stems from a study of blood T cell repertoires in COVID-19. Study-level information: Collection of acute and convalescent COVID-19 samples took place in the United States, Italy and Spain. T cells, B-cell-depleted T cells, or PBMCs supplied cDNA or gDNA.

The CDR3 sequence is 14 residues long. V lost 4 bases and J lost 1; bases outside the gene matches: 2. Germline V CDR1 and CDR2: SQVTM, ANQGSEA. In the original analysis: Cell counts per sample came from amplifying reference gene primers. Profiled with immunoSEQ multiplex PCR; TCRdb holds only in-frame clones, not every one. V and J calls and clone size come straight from that table; D and trimming were deduced from the DNA. The repertoire includes 200,000 or so clones, roughly 84% of them detected once, and under 2.5% sits in the top ten. The origin of this receptor is a man in his forties with active or convalescent COVID-19. J is TRBJ2-7 and V is TRBV29-1, with 12 bases that match TRBD2. Sequencing used peripheral blood. The DNA for the CDR3 is TGCAGCGTTGTACTAGCGGGGGGTTCCTACGAGCAGTACTTC. It encodes CSVVLAGGSYEQYF.